This TCR beta chain was sequenced for a study of CD8 T cells in Susac syndrome. General study findings and limits: It was acknowledged in the study that its TCR sequencing and HLA analysis involved a relatively small number of individuals.

Random hexamers were used to reverse transcribe an amount of about 0.45 to 1 ug RNA. Coverage of TCR beta CDR3 amplification by immunoSEQ multiplex PCR extended to 54 Vbeta and 13 Jbeta. Each CDR3 protein gets one entry after TCRdb re-called the immunoSEQ multiplex PCR reads with MiXCR. There are some 120,000 distinct CDR3 sequences in the sample; 90% to 95% occur only once, and 0.24% lies in the top ten. Treatment-naive patients with stable or active relapsing-remitting disease were the multiple sclerosis controls. Details on this clonotype: The antigen is undetermined.

From germline, CDR1 is MDHEN and CDR2 SYDVKM. The CDR3 sequence is 13 residues long. Trimming shortened V by 5 bases and J by 9 bases, and 14 bases separated the two germline ends. This clonotype was sampled from a human donor with multiple sclerosis. This chain connects TRBV28 to TRBJ1-3; TRBD1 is a possible D gene (5 bases). What was sequenced was CD8+ T cells from PBMCs. Here the CDR3 reads CASSLGAGGTIYF. The DNA of the CDR3 is TGTGCCAGCAGTCTCGGAGCGGGGGGCACCATATATTTT.